Given below is one T cell receptor beta chain in context. This clonotype was seen at least ten times. The antigen it binds to is not known. Base qualities are not provided; no much larger clone lies one nucleotide away. Ophthalmopathy patients had moderately to severely active disease, with a Clinical Activity Score of 3 or more, a NOSPECS grade of 4 or more, and a disease duration of less than 3 months. Patients with uncontrolled infections, other autoimmune diseases, pregnancy or lactation were excluded. Diagnoses were established on the basis of clinical symptoms, serum thyroxine and TRAb, thyroid ultrasound, and orbital computed tomography. Ficoll-Paque density gradient centrifugation was used to isolate PBMCs from approximately 10 ml of fresh peripheral blood. Total RNA was extracted with Trizol reagent, and quality was checked on an Agilent 2100 Bioanalyzer. The data were taken from a study of T cells in Graves' hyperthyroidism and ophthalmopathy (dated by TCRdb to between 2018 and 2020). For the wider study: Peripheral blood samples were taken at the time of initial diagnosis, prior to any treatment. TCR V-J signatures able to tell the groups apart were searched for in a discovery cohort of 100 or so patients, of whom over 40 had Graves' ophthalmopathy and 55 to 65 had stable Graves' hyperthyroidism. Prospective prediction of ophthalmopathy was tested in an independent validation cohort consisting of under 20 hyperthyroidism patients and more than 15 patients who later progressed to ophthalmopathy. The 100 or so discovery patients were randomly split 7:3 into training and test sets. In addition, the study compared T-cell repertoires in thyroid tissue and in blood from six Graves' hyperthyroidism patients. After blood sampling, hyperthyroidism patients were treated with methimazole at a starting dose of 30 mg daily, and ophthalmopathy patients were treated with high-dose intravenous methylprednisolone. According to the paper, TCR Vbeta CDR3 sequencing was carried out on 135 peripheral blood samples, which came from fewer than 50 ophthalmopathy, under 85 hyperthyroidism and some 17 progressor patients.

On the study overall, not on this receptor specifically: In cross-validation, a model built on a 13 V-J signature told ophthalmopathy apart from stable hyperthyroidism with approximately 90% sensitivity and about 81% specificity, and in testing the same model reached 80%/75%. Sample size was not statistically predetermined, and blinding of investigators to group allocation was not performed. In validation, progression to ophthalmopathy was predicted by the model with roughly 69% sensitivity and 72% to 85% specificity, a median of 6.5 months before onset. Most expanded thyroid clonotypes (frequency above 0.001) were also detected in blood, suggesting blood repertoires may reflect thyroid immune responses.

TCR beta CDR3 regions were amplified from RNA transcripts. The TCR CDR3 was subjected to a first round of RT-PCR using the HTBI primer set and the Qiagen OneStep RT-PCR kit. Libraries were constructed in a second round of multiplex PCR, after which size selection and purification were carried out. Sequencing of the libraries was done on an Illumina HiSeq2000 using paired-end 100 bp reads. The study's own analysis went as follows. Raw data were processed with SOAPnuke, discarding reads with adapters, uncalled bases, mean Phred below 15, or no exact constant-primer or identifier match. High-quality paired reads were merged using COPE v1.2.5, and each unique nucleotide sequence was defined as a clonotype. MiTCR v1.1 was used to align the clonotypes against IMGT TRBV, TRBD and TRBJ reference segments. Only V-J combinations with frequency above 0.0001, covering 99.2% of repertoires, were analysed. The TCS score was defined as the ratio of F50 (clonal expansion) to E x V (chaos), calculated using BLOSUM62-based TCRdist between CDR3 peptides within each V-J. Welch's t-statistics and random forest reduced around 520 V-J features to some 14, which were used in a naive Bayes classifier (R e1071). The public reads were run again by TCRdb, first through fastp at Q25 and then through MiXCR, and only productive beta chains were kept. Each CDR3 protein appears once, grouped with its most common genes and DNA. TCRdb, rather than the study authors, made the V and J calls. This sample has over 250,000 distinct CDR3 sequences in its table, and approximately 13% of those were observed once. 30% to 40% of the sample rests with the top ten.

The CDR3 goes from the cysteine to the phenylalanine over 16 residues. CDR3 DNA is the only sequence kept; it has 48 bases, read in frame from the first base. Trimming removed 5 bases from V and 2 bases from J, leaving 13 bases between the germline ends. From the germline V gene, CDR1 is MDHEN and CDR2 is SYDVKM. Recombination connected TRBV28 to TRBJ2-6, with the D gene not confidently named. The TCR sequence derives from a woman in her 40s with Graves' ophthalmopathy. The specimen sequenced was blood. The CDR3 sequence is CASSPTLAPGANVLTF. The nucleotide sequence is given as TGTGCCAGCAGTCCAACACTGGCCCCTGGGGCCAACGTCCTGACTTTC.